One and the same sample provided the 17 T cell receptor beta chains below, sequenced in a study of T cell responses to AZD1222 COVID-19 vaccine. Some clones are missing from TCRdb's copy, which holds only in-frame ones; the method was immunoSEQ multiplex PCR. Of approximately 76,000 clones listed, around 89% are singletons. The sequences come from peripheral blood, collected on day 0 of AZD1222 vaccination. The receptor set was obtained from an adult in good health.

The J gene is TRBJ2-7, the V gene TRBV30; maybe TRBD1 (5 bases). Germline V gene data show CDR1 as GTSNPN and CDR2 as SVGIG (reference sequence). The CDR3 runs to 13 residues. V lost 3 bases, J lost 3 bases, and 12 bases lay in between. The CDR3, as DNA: TGTGCCTGGAGAAAAACAGGAATCTACGAGCAGTACTTC. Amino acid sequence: CAWRKTGIYEQYF. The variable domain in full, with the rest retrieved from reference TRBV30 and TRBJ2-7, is SQTIHQWPATLVQPVGSPLSLECTVEGTSNPNLYWYRQAAGRGLQLLFYSVGIGQISSEVPQNLSASRPQDRQFILSSKKLLLSDSGFYLCAWRKTGIYEQYFGPGTRLTVT.

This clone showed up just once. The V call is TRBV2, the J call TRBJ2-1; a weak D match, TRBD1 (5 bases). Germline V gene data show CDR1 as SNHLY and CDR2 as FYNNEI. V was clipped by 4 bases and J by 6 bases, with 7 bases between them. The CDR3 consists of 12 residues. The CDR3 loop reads CASSVGANEQFF. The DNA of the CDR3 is TGTGCCAGCAGTGTAGGGGCCAATGAGCAGTTCTTC. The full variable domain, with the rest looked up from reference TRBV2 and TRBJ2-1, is EPEVTQTPSHQVTQMGQEVILRCVPISNHLYFYWYRQILGQKVEFLVSFYNNEISEKSEIFDDQFSVERPDGSNFTLKIRSTKLEDSAMYFCASSVGANEQFFGPGTRLTVL.

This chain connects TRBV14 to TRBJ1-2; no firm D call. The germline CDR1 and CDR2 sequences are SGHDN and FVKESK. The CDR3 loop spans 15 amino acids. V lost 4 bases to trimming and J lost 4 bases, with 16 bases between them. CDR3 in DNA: TGTGCCAGCAGCCGCATGGGCGCGGGAACCTATGGCTACACCTTC. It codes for CASSRMGAGTYGYTF.

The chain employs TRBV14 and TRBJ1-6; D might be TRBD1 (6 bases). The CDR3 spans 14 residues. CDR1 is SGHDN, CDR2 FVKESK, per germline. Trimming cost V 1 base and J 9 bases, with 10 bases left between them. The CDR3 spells CASSQAGAASPLHF. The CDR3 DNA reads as TGTGCCAGCAGCCAAGCAGGGGCAGCTTCACCCCTCCACTTT.

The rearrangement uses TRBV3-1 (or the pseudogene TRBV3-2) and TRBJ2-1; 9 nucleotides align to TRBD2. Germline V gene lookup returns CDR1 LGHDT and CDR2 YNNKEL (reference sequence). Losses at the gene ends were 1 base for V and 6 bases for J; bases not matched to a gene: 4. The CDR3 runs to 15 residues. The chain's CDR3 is CASSQGLAGINEQFF. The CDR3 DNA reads TGTGCCAGCAGCCAAGGGCTAGCGGGGATCAATGAGCAGTTCTTC.

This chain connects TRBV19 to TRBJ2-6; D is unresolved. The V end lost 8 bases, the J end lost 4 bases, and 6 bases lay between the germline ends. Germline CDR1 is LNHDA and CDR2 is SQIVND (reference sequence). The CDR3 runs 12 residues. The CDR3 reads CASLSGANVLTF. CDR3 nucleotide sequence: TGTGCCAGTCTTTCGGGGGCCAACGTCCTGACTTTC.

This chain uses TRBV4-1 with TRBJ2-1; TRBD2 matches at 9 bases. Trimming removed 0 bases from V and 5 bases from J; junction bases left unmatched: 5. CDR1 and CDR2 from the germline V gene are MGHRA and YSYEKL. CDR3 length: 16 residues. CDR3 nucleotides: TGCGCCAGCAGCCAAGACGCGGGGGGGTTCAACAATGAGCAGTTCTTC. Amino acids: CASSQDAGGFNNEQFF.

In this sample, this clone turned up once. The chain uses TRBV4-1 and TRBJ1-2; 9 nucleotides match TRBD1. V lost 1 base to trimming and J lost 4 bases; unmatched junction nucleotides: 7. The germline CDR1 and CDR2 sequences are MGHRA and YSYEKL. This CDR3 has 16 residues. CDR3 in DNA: TGCGCCAGCAGCCAAGTAGTCACAGGGGGCGCCTATGGCTACACCTTC. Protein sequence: CASSQVVTGGAYGYTF.

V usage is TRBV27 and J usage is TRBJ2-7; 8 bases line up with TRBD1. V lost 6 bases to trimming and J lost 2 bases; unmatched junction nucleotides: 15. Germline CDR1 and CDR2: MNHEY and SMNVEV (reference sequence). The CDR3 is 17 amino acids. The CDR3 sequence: CASSRHLSVGQAYEQYF. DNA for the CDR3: TGTGCCAGCAGCCGACATCTTTCCGTGGGACAGGCCTACGAGCAGTACTTC.

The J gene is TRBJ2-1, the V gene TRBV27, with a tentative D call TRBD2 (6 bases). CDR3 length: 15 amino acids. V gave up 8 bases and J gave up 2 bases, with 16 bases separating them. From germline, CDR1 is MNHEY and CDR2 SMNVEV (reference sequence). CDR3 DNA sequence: TGTGCCAGCGGCCCCTATCGCGGGGCCTACAATGAGCAGTTCTTC. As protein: CASGPYRGAYNEQFF.

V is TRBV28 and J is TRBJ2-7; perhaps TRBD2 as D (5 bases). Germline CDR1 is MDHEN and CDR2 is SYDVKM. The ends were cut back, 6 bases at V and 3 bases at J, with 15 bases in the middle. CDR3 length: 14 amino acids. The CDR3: CASSPTRLGYEQYF. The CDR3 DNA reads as TGTGCCAGCAGCCCAACTAGACTCGGCTACGAGCAGTACTTC.

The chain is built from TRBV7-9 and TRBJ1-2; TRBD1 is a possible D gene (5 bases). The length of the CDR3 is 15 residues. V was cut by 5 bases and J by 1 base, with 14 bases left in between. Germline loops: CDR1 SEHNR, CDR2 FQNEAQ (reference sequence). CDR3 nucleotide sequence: TGTGCCAGCAGCCCCGGCGGGGGGGGTAACTATGGCTACACCTTC. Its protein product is CASSPGGGGNYGYTF.

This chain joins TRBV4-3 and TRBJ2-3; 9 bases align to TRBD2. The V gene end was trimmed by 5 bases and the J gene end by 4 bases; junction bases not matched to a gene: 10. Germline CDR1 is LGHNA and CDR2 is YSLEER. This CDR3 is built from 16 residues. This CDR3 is CASSLHSGGGADTQYF. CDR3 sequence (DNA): TGCGCCAGCAGCTTACATAGCGGGGGTGGGGCAGATACGCAGTATTTT.

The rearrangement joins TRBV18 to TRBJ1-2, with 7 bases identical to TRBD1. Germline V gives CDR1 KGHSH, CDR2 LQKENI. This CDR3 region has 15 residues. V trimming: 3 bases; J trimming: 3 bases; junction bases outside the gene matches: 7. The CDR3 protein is CASSPDDRAYYGYTF. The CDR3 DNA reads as TGTGCCAGCTCACCTGACGACAGGGCCTACTATGGCTACACCTTC.

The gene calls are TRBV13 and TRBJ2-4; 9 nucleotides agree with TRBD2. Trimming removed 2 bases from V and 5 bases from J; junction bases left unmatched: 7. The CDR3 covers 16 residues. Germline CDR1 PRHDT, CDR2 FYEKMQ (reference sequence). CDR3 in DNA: TGTGCCAGCAGCTTATCGCTAGCGGGGCGACAAAACATTCAGTACTTC. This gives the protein CASSLSLAGRQNIQYF.

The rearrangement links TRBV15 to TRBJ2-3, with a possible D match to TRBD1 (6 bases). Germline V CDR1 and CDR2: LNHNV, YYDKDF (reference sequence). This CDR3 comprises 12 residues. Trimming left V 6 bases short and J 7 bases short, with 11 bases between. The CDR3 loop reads CATRGGSYTQYF. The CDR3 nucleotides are TGTGCCACCAGAGGGGGATCCTATACGCAGTATTTT.

This CDR3 is CAWSAGQGLHEQYF. CDR3 bases: TGTGCCTGGAGCGCGGGACAGGGGCTCCACGAGCAGTACTTC. The chain employs TRBV30 and TRBJ2-7; TRBD1 matches 10 bases. Germline V gives CDR1 GTSNPN, CDR2 SVGIG (reference sequence). V lost 3 bases to trimming and J lost 5 bases; unmatched junction nucleotides: 7. The CDR3 contains 14 residues. Complete variable domain (other parts from reference TRBV30 and TRBJ2-7): SQTIHQWPATLVQPVGSPLSLECTVEGTSNPNLYWYRQAAGRGLQLLFYSVGIGQISSEVPQNLSASRPQDRQFILSSKKLLLSDSGFYLCAWSAGQGLHEQYFGPGTRLTVT.